Listed here are 9 T cell receptor beta chains from one sample, sequenced in a study of technical replicates of blood from several donors. Method: immunoSEQ multiplex PCR; TCRdb's copy keeps in-frame clones and lacks some. The profile shows tens of thousands of clones, approximately 95% of them singletons. Sequenced: T cells isolated from PBMCs. These receptors originate from a human donor in good health.

V gene TRBV6-5 combines with J gene TRBJ1-2; 10 bases are shared with TRBD1. Looked up from germline, CDR1 is MNHEY and CDR2 is SVGAGI. The CDR3 sequence is 14 residues long. J was trimmed by 7 bases and V by 4 bases; bases with no gene match: 6. CDR3: CASSLGTGAGGYTF. CDR3 sequence (DNA): TGTGCCAGCAGTTTAGGGACAGGGGCGGGTGGCTACACCTTC.

This clone occurred once. The V call is TRBV9, the J call TRBJ2-7, with TRBD2 identical over 10 bases. With 0 bases clipped from V and 3 bases from J, the junction kept 9 bases outside the gene matches. The CDR3 runs 17 residues. In germline, CDR1 is SGDLS, CDR2 YYNGEE. The CDR3 DNA follows: TGTGCCAGCAGCGTAGGGTCTAGCGGGGGACAATTCTACGAGCAGTACTTC. As protein: CASSVGSSGGQFYEQYF. The entire variable domain, with the rest obtained from reference TRBV9 and TRBJ2-7, is as follows: DSGVTQTPKHLITATGQRVTLRCSPRSGDLSVYWYQQSLDQGLQFLIQYYNGEERAKGNILERFSAQQFPDLHSELNLSSLELGDSALYFCASSVGSSGGQFYEQYFGPGTRLTVT.

V and J are TRBV4-1 and TRBJ1-1; TRBD1 matches at 9 bases. Germline CDR1 reads MGHRA; CDR2 reads YSYEKL. The V segment lost 2 bases and the J segment 7 bases; nucleotides outside the gene matches: 11. The CDR3 length is 16 residues. CDR3 DNA sequence: TGCGCCAGCAGCCAACCGGGGCGGGACAGGGTTGATGAAGCTTTCTTT. It codes for CASSQPGRDRVDEAFF.

This clone was detected once. V gene TRBV6-4 combines with J gene TRBJ2-1; 7 bases line up with TRBD2. The V and J ends lost 4 bases and 2 bases, in that order; junction bases with no gene match: 5. Germline-derived CDR1 and CDR2 are MRHNA and SNTAGT. The length of the CDR3 is 15 residues. DNA of the CDR3: TGTGCCAGCAGTGCTGCAGCGGGACCCTACAATGAGCAGTTCTTC. Its protein is CASSAAAGPYNEQFF.

The chain couples TRBV6-4 to TRBJ2-1; TRBD2 is a possible D gene (6 bases). CDR3 length: 15 amino acids. From germline, CDR1 is MRHNA and CDR2 SNTAGT. Trimming took 5 bases from V and 4 from J, leaving 15 bases between them. CDR3 coding DNA: TGTGCCAGCAGTCCAAGGGCCGCGGGGTACAATGAGCAGTTCTTC. Translating it yields CASSPRAAGYNEQFF.

The genes are TRBV28 and TRBJ1-5; tentative D call: TRBD1 (5 bases). The germline gives CDR1 MDHEN, CDR2 SYDVKM. CDR3 length: 15 amino acids. V was clipped by 7 bases and J by 0 bases, with 13 bases between them. CDR3 protein: CASNRQIYSNQPQHF. DNA for the CDR3: TGTGCCAGCAACCGACAGATCTATAGCAATCAGCCCCAGCATTTT.

The chain joins TRBV7-2 to TRBJ1-1, with TRBD1 as a possible D gene (6 bases). The germline V and J ends were trimmed by 3 bases and 1 base, with 9 bases remaining between them. CDR3 length: 14 amino acids. CDR1 and CDR2 (germline): SGHTA, FQGNSA. CDR3 coding DNA: TGTGCCAGCAGCTTGGGACACCAGAACACTGAAGCTTTCTTT. It yields the protein CASSLGHQNTEAFF.

The chain links TRBV29-1 to TRBJ2-2; D possibly corresponds to TRBD2 (5 bases). The CDR3 is 12 amino acids. The germline V gene encodes CDR1 SQVTM and CDR2 ANQGSEA. The V end was cut by 5 bases, the J end by 7 bases, with 11 bases between. CDR3 amino acids: CSVSGRVGELFF. In nucleotides, the CDR3 is TGCAGCGTTTCCGGGCGGGTCGGGGAGCTGTTTTTT.

The chain recombines TRBV27 with TRBJ2-3; 13 bases align to TRBD2. CDR1 MNHEY and CDR2 SMNVEV come from the germline V gene (reference sequence). Trimming removed 3 bases from V and 4 bases from J; junction bases left unmatched: 7. This CDR3 region has 17 residues. The CDR3 DNA sequence: TGTGCCAGCAGTTTTACTAGCGGGAGGGCCGGCCCAGATACGCAGTATTTT. This encodes CASSFTSGRAGPDTQYF.